This T cell receptor (beta chain) was sequenced for a study of spatial heterogeneity in lung cancer. Study summary: Each time, sequencing found more beta-chain sequences than alpha-chain sequences.

Time point defined: sample taken at primary tumor resection. The sequenced material consisted of unsorted whole RNA from tumor, nontumor lung or frozen PBMC. Every individual TCR cDNA molecule carried its own unique molecular identifier, which allowed correction of PCR and sequencing errors. TCRdb passed the 5' RACE reads through MiXCR, listing each CDR3 protein once. Here the sample spans over 1,500 distinct CDR3 sequences, about 7.8% being singletons. With V trimmed by 5 bases and J by 4 bases, 11 bases remained unmatched. CDR3 size: 16 residues. Germline lookup yields CDR1 SGHVS and CDR2 FNYEAQ. This clonotype is medium-sized in the sample.

This sequence joins TRBV7-6 and TRBJ1-3, with 7 positions matching TRBD1. The input for sequencing was normal lung tissue next to the tumor, taken at surgery. This clonotype originated in a male donor with early-stage non-small cell lung cancer. The CDR3 DNA follows: TGTGCCAGCAGCCGACCCCAGACAGGGCTAGGAAACACCATATATTTT. This encodes CASSRPQTGLGNTIYF.